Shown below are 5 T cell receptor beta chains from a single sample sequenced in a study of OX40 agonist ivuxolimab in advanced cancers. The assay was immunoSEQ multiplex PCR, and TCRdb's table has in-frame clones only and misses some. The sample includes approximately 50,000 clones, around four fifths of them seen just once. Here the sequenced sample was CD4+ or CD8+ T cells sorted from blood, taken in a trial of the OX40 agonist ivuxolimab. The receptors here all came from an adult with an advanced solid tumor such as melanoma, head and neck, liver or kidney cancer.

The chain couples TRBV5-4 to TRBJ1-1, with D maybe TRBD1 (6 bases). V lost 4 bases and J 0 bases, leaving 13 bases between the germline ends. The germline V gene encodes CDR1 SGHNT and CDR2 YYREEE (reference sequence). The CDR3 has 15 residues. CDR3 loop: CASSRAGHLNTEAFF. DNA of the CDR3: TGTGCCAGCAGCAGGGCGGGACACTTGAACACTGAAGCTTTCTTT.

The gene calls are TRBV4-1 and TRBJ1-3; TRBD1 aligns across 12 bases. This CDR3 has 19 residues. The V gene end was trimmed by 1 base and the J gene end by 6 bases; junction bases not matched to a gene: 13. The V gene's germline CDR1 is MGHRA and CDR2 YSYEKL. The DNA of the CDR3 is TGCGCCAGCAGCCAAGTCCCGGGACAGGGGGCGGCGAGTCTAAACACCATATATTTT. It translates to CASSQVPGQGAASLNTIYF.

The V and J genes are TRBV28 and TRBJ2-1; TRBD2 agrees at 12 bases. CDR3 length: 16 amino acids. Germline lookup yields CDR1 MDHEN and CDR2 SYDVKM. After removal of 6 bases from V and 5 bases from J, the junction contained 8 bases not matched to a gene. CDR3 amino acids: CASSPSLAGGHNEQFF. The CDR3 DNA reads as TGTGCCAGCAGCCCCAGCCTAGCGGGGGGGCACAATGAGCAGTTCTTC.

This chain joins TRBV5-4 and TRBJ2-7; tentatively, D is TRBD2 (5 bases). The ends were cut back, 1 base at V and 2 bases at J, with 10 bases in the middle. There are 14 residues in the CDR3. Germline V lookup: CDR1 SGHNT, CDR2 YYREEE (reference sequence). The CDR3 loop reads CASSLKGATYEQYF. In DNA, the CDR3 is TGTGCCAGCAGCTTGAAGGGAGCAACCTACGAGCAGTACTTC. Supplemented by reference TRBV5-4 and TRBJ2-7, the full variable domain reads ETGVTQSPTHLIKTRGQQVTLRCSSQSGHNTVSWYQQALGQGPQFIFQYYREEENGRGNFPPRFSGLQFPNYSSELNVNALELDDSALYLCASSLKGATYEQYFGPGTRLTVT.

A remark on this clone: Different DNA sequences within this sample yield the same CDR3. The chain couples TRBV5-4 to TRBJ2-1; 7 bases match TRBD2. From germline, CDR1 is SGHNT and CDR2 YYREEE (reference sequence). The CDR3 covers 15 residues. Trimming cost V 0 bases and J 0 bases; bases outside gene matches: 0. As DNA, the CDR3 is TGTGCCAGCAGCTTGGGCGGGAGCTCCTACAATGAGCAGTTCTTC. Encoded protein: CASSLGGSSYNEQFF.